A selection of T cell receptor beta chains follows, all from one sample in a study of cytomegalovirus exposure and HLA in healthy donors. The method was immunoSEQ multiplex PCR; TCRdb's version includes in-frame clones alone and lacks a portion of them. The table includes 100,000 to 150,000 clones, 77% detected once. Sequenced: PBMCs. The receptors were sampled from a woman aged 40 to 50 in good health and CMV-seropositive. The CDR3 runs from the conserved cysteine through the conserved F or W. The order of the fields is D gene, J gene, clone size, V gene, CDR3 protein, CDR3 DNA. D genes are given only for firm matches. The size entry is marked missing in some rows and otherwise reads once, few, many or a size class.

D gene: TRBD1; J gene: TRBJ1-5; clone size: -; V gene: TRBV19; CDR3 protein: CASKQGNSNQPQHF; CDR3 DNA: TGTGCCAGCAAACAGGGGAATAGCAATCAGCCCCAGCATTTT
D gene: -; J gene: TRBJ1-3; clone size: -; V gene: TRBV13; CDR3 protein: CASSRRERNTIYF; CDR3 DNA: TGTGCCAGCAGCCGTAGGGAGCGAAACACCATATATTTT
D gene: -; J gene: TRBJ1-1; clone size: -; V gene: TRBV5-4; CDR3 protein: CASSLAPHEAFF; CDR3 DNA: TGTGCCAGCAGCTTGGCCCCCCATGAGGCTTTCTTT
D gene: -; J gene: TRBJ2-2; clone size: -; V gene: TRBV5-4; CDR3 protein: CASSPSGYTGELFF; CDR3 DNA: TGTGCCAGCAGCCCGAGTGGTTACACCGGGGAGCTGTTTTTT
D gene: -; J gene: TRBJ1-3; clone size: once; V gene: TRBV5-1; CDR3 protein: CASSLVGLRAGNTIYF; CDR3 DNA: TGCGCCAGCAGCTTGGTTGGGTTGCGGGCTGGAAACACCATATATTTT
D gene: -; J gene: TRBJ2-7; clone size: -; V gene: TRBV29-1; CDR3 protein: CSVEVSSYEQYF; CDR3 DNA: TGCAGCGTTGAGGTTAGCTCCTACGAGCAGTACTTC
D gene: TRBD1; J gene: TRBJ2-7; clone size: -; V gene: TRBV6-5; CDR3 protein: CASSRTGGAYEQYF; CDR3 DNA: TGTGCCAGCAGCCGGACAGGGGGGGCCTACGAGCAGTACTTC
D gene: -; J gene: TRBJ1-2; clone size: -; V gene: TRBV6-5; CDR3 protein: CASSYSTGGAGYGYTF; CDR3 DNA: TGTGCCAGCAGTTACTCGACGGGGGGCGCAGGCTATGGCTACACCTTC
D gene: -; J gene: TRBJ1-1; clone size: -; V gene: TRBV28; CDR3 protein: CASNAGGAQTEAFF; CDR3 DNA: TGTGCCAGCAATGCGGGGGGGGCACAAACTGAAGCTTTCTTT
D gene: -; J gene: TRBJ1-2; clone size: -; V gene: TRBV29-1; CDR3 protein: CSVPGEGGLWGYTF; CDR3 DNA: TGCAGCGTTCCCGGGGAGGGGGGGCTTTGGGGCTACACCTTC
D gene: -; J gene: TRBJ1-3; clone size: -; V gene: TRBV7-9; CDR3 protein: CASSLESGPGNTIYF; CDR3 DNA: TGTGCCAGCAGCTTAGAGTCTGGGCCGGGAAACACCATATATTTT
D gene: TRBD1; J gene: TRBJ1-6; clone size: -; V gene: TRBV5-1; CDR3 protein: CASSLSGTGHSPLHF; CDR3 DNA: TGCGCCAGCAGCTTGTCTGGGACAGGACATTCACCCCTCCACTTT
D gene: TRBD1; J gene: TRBJ2-7; clone size: -; V gene: TRBV25-1; CDR3 protein: CASSGTGYEQYF; CDR3 DNA: TGTGCCAGCAGTGGGACAGGCTACGAGCAGTACTTC
D gene: -; J gene: TRBJ2-5; clone size: -; V gene: TRBV4-2; CDR3 protein: CASSPRGSGPTETQYF; CDR3 DNA: TGTGCCAGCAGCCCCCGGGGGAGCGGTCCAACGGAGACCCAGTACTTC
D gene: -; J gene: TRBJ2-1; clone size: -; V gene: TRBV15; CDR3 protein: CATSRGVESYNEQFF; CDR3 DNA: TGTGCCACCAGCAGAGGCGTAGAGTCCTACAATGAGCAGTTCTTC
D gene: -; J gene: TRBJ2-3; clone size: -; V gene: TRBV9; CDR3 protein: CASSGRGADTQYF; CDR3 DNA: TGTGCCAGCAGCGGACGTGGAGCAGATACGCAGTATTTT
D gene: TRBD2; J gene: TRBJ2-7; clone size: -; V gene: TRBV7-8; CDR3 protein: CASSLDGGEGTYEQYF; CDR3 DNA: TGTGCCAGCAGCTTAGATGGAGGGGAGGGGACCTACGAGCAGTACTTC
D gene: TRBD1; J gene: TRBJ2-7; clone size: few; V gene: TRBV11-2; CDR3 protein: CASSSLNRDRGLTYEQYF; CDR3 DNA: TGTGCCAGCAGCTCCCTTAACCGGGACAGGGGACTCACCTACGAGCAGTACTTC
D gene: TRBD2; J gene: TRBJ2-3; clone size: few; V gene: TRBV19; CDR3 protein: CASSIGGSSSDTQYF; CDR3 DNA: TGTGCCAGTAGTATCGGCGGGAGTAGCTCAGATACGCAGTATTTT
D gene: -; J gene: TRBJ2-2; clone size: -; V gene: TRBV7-6; CDR3 protein: CASSPQLRTGELFF; CDR3 DNA: TGTGCCAGCAGCCCCCAACTTCGCACCGGGGAGCTGTTTTTT